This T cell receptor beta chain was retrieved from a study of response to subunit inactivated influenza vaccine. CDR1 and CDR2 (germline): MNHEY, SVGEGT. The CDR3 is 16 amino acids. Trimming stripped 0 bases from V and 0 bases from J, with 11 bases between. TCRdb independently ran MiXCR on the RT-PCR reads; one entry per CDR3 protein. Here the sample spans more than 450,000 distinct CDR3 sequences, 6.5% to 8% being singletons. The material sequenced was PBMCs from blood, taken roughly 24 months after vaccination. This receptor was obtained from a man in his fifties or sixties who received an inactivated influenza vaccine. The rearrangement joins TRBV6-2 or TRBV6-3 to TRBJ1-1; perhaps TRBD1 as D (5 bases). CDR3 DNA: TGTGCCAGCAGTTACTCCCAGGGCTCGGTGAACACTGAAGCTTTCTTT. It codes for CASSYSQGSVNTEAFF.